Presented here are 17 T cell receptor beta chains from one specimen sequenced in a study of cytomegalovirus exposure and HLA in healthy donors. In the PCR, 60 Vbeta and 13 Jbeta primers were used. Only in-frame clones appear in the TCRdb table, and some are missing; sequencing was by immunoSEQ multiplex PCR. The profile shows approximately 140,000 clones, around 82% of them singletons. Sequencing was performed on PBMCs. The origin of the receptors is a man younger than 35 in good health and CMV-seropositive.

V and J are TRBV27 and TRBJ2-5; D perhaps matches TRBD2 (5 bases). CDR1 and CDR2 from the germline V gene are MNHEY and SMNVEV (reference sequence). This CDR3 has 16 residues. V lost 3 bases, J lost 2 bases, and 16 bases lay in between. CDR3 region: CASSFSSAGAQETQYF. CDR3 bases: TGTGCCAGCAGTTTCTCCTCGGCGGGCGCTCAAGAGACCCAGTACTTC.

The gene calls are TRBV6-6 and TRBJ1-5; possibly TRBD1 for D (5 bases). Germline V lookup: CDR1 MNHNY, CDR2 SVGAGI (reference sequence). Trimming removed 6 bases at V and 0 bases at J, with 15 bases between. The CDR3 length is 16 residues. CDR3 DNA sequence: TGTGCCAGCAGCCCTTGGGGGGGAAATAGCAATCAGCCCCAGCATTTT. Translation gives CASSPWGGNSNQPQHF.

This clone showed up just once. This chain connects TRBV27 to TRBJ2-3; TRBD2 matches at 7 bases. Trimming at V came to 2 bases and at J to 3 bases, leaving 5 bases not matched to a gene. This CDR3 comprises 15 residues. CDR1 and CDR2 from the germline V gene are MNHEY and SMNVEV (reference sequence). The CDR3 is CASSLGGGGTDTQYF. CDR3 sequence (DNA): TGTGCCAGCAGTTTAGGGGGGGGAGGAACAGATACGCAGTATTTT.

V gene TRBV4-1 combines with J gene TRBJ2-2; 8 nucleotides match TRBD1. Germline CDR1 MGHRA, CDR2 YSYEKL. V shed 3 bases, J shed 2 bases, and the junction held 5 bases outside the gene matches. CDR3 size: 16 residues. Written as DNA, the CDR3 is TGCGCCAGCAGCCACTTTGGACAGGGAAACACCGGGGAGCTGTTTTTT. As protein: CASSHFGQGNTGELFF.

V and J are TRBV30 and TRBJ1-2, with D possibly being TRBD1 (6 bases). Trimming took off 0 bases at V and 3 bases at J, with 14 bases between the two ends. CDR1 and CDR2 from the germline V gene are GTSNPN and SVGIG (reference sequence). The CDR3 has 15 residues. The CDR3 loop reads CAWSVTWSGDYGYTF. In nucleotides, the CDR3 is TGTGCCTGGAGTGTTACTTGGTCAGGGGACTATGGCTACACCTTC.

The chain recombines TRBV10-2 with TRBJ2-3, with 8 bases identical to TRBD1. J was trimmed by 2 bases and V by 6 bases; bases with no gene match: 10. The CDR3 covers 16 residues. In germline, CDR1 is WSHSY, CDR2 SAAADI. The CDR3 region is CASRGWDRTSTDTQYF. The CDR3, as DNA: TGCGCCAGCAGAGGCTGGGACAGGACATCCACAGATACGCAGTATTTT.

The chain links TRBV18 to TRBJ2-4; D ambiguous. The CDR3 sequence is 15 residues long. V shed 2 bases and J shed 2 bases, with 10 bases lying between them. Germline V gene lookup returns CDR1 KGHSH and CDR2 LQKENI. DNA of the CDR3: TGTGCCAGCTCACCAGAATCCGCGACCAAAAACATTCAGTACTTC. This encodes CASSPESATKNIQYF.

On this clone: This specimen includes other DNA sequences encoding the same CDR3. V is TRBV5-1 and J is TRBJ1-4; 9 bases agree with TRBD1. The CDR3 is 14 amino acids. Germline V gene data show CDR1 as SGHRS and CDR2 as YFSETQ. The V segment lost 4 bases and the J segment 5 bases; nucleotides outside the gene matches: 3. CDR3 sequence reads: CASSPGTGNEKLFF. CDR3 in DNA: TGCGCCAGCAGCCCTGGGACAGGGAATGAAAAACTGTTTTTT.

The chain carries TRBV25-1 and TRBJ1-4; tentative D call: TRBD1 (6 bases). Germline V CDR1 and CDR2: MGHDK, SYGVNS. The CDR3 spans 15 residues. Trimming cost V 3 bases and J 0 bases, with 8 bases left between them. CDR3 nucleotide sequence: TGTGCCAGCAGTGATACAGGGACAACTAATGAAAAACTGTTTTTT. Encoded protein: CASSDTGTTNEKLFF. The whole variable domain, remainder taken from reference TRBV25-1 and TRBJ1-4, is EADIYQTPRYLVIGTGKKITLECSQTMGHDKMYWYQQDPGMELHLIHYSYGVNSTEKGDLSSESTVSRIRTEHFPLTLESARPSHTSQYLCASSDTGTTNEKLFFGSGTQLSVL.

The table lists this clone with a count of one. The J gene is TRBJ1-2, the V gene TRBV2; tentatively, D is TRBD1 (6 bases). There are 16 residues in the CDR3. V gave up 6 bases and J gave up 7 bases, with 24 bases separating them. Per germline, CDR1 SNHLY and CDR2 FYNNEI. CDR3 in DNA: TGTGCCAGCAGCGAACGCCGGGACACCCCCCGAGGTGGCTACACCTTC. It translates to CASSERRDTPRGGYTF.

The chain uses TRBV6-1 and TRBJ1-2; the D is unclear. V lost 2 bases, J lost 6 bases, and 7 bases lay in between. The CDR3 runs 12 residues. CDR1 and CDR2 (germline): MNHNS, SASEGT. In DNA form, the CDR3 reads TGTGCCAGCAGTGAAAGAGTGGATGGCTACACCTTC. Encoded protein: CASSERVDGYTF.

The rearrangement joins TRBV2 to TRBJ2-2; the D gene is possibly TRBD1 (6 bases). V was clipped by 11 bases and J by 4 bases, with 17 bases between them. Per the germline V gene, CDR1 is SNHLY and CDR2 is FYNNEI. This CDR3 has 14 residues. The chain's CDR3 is CASTGIGGTGELFF. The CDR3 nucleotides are TGTGCCTCTACAGGGATAGGAGGCACCGGGGAGCTGTTTTTT.

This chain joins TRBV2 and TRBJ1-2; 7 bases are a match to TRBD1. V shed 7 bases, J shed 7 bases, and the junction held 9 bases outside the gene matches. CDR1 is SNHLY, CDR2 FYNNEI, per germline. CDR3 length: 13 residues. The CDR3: CASTETQGVGYTF. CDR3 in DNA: TGTGCCAGCACCGAAACTCAGGGGGTTGGCTACACCTTC.

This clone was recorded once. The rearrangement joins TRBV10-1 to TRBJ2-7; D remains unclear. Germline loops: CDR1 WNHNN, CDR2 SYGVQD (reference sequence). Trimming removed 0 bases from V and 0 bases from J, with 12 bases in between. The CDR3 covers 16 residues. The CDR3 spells CASSESGKPYSYEQYF. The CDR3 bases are TGCGCCAGCAGTGAGTCTGGTAAACCCTACTCCTACGAGCAGTACTTC.

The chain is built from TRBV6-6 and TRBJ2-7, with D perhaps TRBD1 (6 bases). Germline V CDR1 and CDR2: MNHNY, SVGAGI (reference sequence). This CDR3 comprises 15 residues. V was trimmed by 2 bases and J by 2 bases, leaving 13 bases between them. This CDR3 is CASSYDGQITYEQYF. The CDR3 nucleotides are TGTGCCAGCAGTTACGACGGACAGATAACCTACGAGCAGTACTTC.

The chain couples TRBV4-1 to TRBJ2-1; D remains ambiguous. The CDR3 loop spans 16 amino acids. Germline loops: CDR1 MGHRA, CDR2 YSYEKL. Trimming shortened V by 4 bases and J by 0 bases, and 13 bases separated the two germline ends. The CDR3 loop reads CASSLMAASSYNEQFF. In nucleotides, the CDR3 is TGCGCCAGCAGCCTAATGGCAGCGAGCTCCTACAATGAGCAGTTCTTC.

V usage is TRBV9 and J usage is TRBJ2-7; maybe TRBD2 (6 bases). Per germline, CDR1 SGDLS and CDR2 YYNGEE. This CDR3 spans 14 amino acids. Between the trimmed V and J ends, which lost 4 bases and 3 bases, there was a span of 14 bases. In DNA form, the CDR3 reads TGTGCCAGCAGCCCGAGTAGCGGTATCTACGAGCAGTACTTC. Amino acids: CASSPSSGIYEQYF.